The 24 T cell receptor beta chains given below trace back to one sample, sequenced in a study of T cell changes during pregnancy in multiple sclerosis. TCRdb's copy holds only in-frame clones and misses some; the assay was immunoSEQ multiplex PCR. Here the sample spans 55,000 to 70,000 clones, 80% to 90% being singletons. The source material was peripheral blood, sampled in the first trimester of pregnancy. Receptor source: a female donor with multiple sclerosis, enrolled in a pregnancy study.

This rearrangement joins TRBV4-2 to TRBJ2-1, with unresolved D. CDR1 and CDR2 (germline): LGHNA, YNFKEQ. CDR3 length equals 13 residues. V lost 0 bases, J lost 9 bases, and 9 bases lay in between. The CDR3 DNA sequence: TGTGCCAGCAGCCAAGATGAGGCGCTTGAGCAGTTCTTC. Protein product: CASSQDEALEQFF.

V usage is TRBV19 and J usage is TRBJ2-7, with 9 bases identical to TRBD2. Looked up from germline, CDR1 is LNHDA and CDR2 is SQIVND (reference sequence). The ends lost 3 bases at V and 7 bases at J; junction bases unmatched: 7. The CDR3 loop spans 14 amino acids. This CDR3 reads CASSIGGRAPEQYF. In nucleotides, the CDR3 is TGTGCCAGTAGTATCGGCGGGAGGGCCCCTGAGCAGTACTTC.

V and J are TRBV7-2 and TRBJ1-6; D is unresolved. The CDR3 has 14 residues. V was pared by 3 bases and J by 4 bases, with 7 bases between. Germline CDR1 SGHTA, CDR2 FQGNSA. The CDR3: CASSFLEYNSPLHF. The CDR3 DNA follows: TGTGCCAGCAGCTTCCTGGAGTATAATTCACCCCTCCACTTT. Using reference TRBV7-2 and TRBJ1-6 for the parts outside the CDR3, the full variable domain is GAGVSQSPSNKVTEKGKDVELRCDPISGHTALYWYRQSLGQGLEFLIYFQGNSAPDKSGLPSDRFSAERTGGSVSTLTIQRTQQEDSAVYLCASSFLEYNSPLHFGNGTRLTVT.

This rearrangement joins TRBV6-5 to TRBJ2-3, with TRBD1 matching over 7 bases. V lost 6 bases and J lost 2; bases outside the gene matches: 8. The CDR3 length is 15 residues. Germline loops: CDR1 MNHEY, CDR2 SVGAGI. CDR3 DNA sequence: TGTGCCAGCAGAATTGAGGGGGCTTTCACAGATACGCAGTATTTT. Amino acids: CASRIEGAFTDTQYF.

V and J are TRBV4-2 and TRBJ2-7; D may be TRBD2 (5 bases). The CDR3 sequence is 15 residues long. Germline V gene lookup returns CDR1 LGHNA and CDR2 YNFKEQ. V lost 4 bases and J lost 2, with 15 bases in between. DNA for the CDR3: TGTGCCAGCAGCCCGAGGGCTAATCAACCCTACGAGCAGTACTTC. Its translation: CASSPRANQPYEQYF.

This clone was detected only a few times. J is TRBJ1-1 and V is TRBV6-5; 11 positions agree with TRBD1. Germline CDR1 reads MNHEY; CDR2 reads SVGAGI. The CDR3 is 13 amino acids. The V segment lost 8 bases and the J segment 1 base; nucleotides outside the gene matches: 0. The DNA for the CDR3 is TGTGCCAGCGGGACAGGGGGGAACACTGAAGCTTTCTTT. Translating it yields CASGTGGNTEAFF.

The chain combines TRBV7-9 with TRBJ2-5; 14 nucleotides line up with TRBD2. Germline values: CDR1 SEHNR, CDR2 FQNEAQ (reference sequence). The CDR3 is 15 residues long. After removal of 5 bases from V and 4 bases from J, the junction contained 3 bases not matched to a gene. The CDR3 DNA is TGTGCCAGCAGCCCTGGACTAGCGGGAGGAGAGACCCAGTACTTC. This encodes CASSPGLAGGETQYF.

The rearrangement joins TRBV2 to TRBJ2-7; 12 bases are a match to TRBD2. J gave up 4 bases and V 4 bases, and 5 bases lay outside the gene matches. The CDR3 runs to 15 residues. Germline CDR1 is SNHLY and CDR2 is FYNNEI. The CDR3 DNA reads as TGTGCCAGCAGTGGACTAGCGGGAGAGGTTTACGAGCAGTACTTC. It codes for CASSGLAGEVYEQYF. The full variable domain, rest sourced from reference TRBV2 and TRBJ2-7, is EPEVTQTPSHQVTQMGQEVILRCVPISNHLYFYWYRQILGQKVEFLVSFYNNEISEKSEIFDDQFSVERPDGSNFTLKIRSTKLEDSAMYFCASSGLAGEVYEQYFGPGTRLTVT.

This sequence joins TRBV7-9 and TRBJ1-2; 7 bases align to TRBD1. Germline lookup yields CDR1 SEHNR and CDR2 FQNEAQ (reference sequence). V dropped 7 bases and J dropped 6; count of bases not matched to a gene: 11. This CDR3 comprises 14 residues. The CDR3: CASTVAGTGDGYTF. The CDR3 DNA follows: TGTGCCAGCACCGTCGCGGGAACAGGGGATGGCTACACCTTC. Filled out from reference TRBV7-9 and TRBJ1-2, the complete variable domain reads DTGVSQNPRHKITKRGQNVTFRCDPISEHNRLYWYRQTLGQGPEFLTYFQNEAQLEKSRLLSDRFSAERPKGSFSTLEIQRTEQGDSAMYLCASTVAGTGDGYTFGSGTRLTVV.

This clone was picked up one time. V and J are TRBV30 and TRBJ2-2, with TRBD2 matching 9 bases. The CDR3 sequence is 17 residues long. From germline, CDR1 is GTSNPN and CDR2 SVGIG (reference sequence). The junction had 11 bases not matched to a gene; V was cut back by 0 bases and J by 6 bases. The CDR3 nucleotides are TGTGCCTGGAGTGTACGGGGATCGGCGGGAGGGTCCGGGGAGCTGTTTTTT. Its translation: CAWSVRGSAGGSGELFF.

This clone was detected only a few times. V usage is TRBV9 and J usage is TRBJ1-1; D is unresolved. This CDR3 spans 13 amino acids. In germline, CDR1 is SGDLS, CDR2 YYNGEE. The germline V and J ends were trimmed by 4 bases and 4 bases, with 11 bases remaining between them. CDR3 coding DNA: TGTGCCAGCAGCTCTAGACCAACCACTGAAGCTTTCTTT. Translation: CASSSRPTTEAFF.

V is TRBV30 and J is TRBJ1-6, with 11 nucleotides matching TRBD1. There are 17 residues in the CDR3. CDR1 and CDR2 from the germline V gene are GTSNPN and SVGIG (reference sequence). The V and J ends lost 4 bases and 9 bases, in that order; junction bases with no gene match: 14. CDR3 coding DNA: TGTGCCTGGACCCTTTCCCTAACGGGACAGGGGGTTTCACCCCTCCACTTT. Translation: CAWTLSLTGQGVSPLHF.

V gene TRBV27 combines with J gene TRBJ2-2; 8 bases align to TRBD1. The length of the CDR3 is 15 residues. After removal of 9 bases from V and 4 bases from J, the junction contained 10 bases not matched to a gene. The germline CDR1 and CDR2 sequences are MNHEY and SMNVEV (reference sequence). CDR3 in amino acids: CASETRGRGTGELFF. CDR3 in DNA: TGTGCCAGTGAAACCAGGGGGCGCGGCACCGGGGAGCTGTTTTTT.

The chain is built from TRBV19 and TRBJ2-3, with D possibly being TRBD1 (5 bases). This CDR3 has 13 amino acids. Germline V lookup: CDR1 LNHDA, CDR2 SQIVND (reference sequence). V was cut by 8 bases and J by 5 bases, with 14 bases left in between. CDR3: CASADRAQDTQYF. CDR3 DNA: TGTGCCAGTGCCGACAGAGCACAAGATACGCAGTATTTT.

This sequence joins TRBV6-1 and TRBJ1-1; D is uncertain. This CDR3 region has 13 residues. The germline gives CDR1 MNHNS, CDR2 SASEGT. V was pared by 8 bases and J by 0 bases, with 10 bases between. The CDR3 bases are TGTGCCAGCCTCCCGGGTTTGAACACTGAAGCTTTCTTT. The encoded protein is CASLPGLNTEAFF.

V gene TRBV5-6 combines with J gene TRBJ2-7, with 9 nucleotides matching TRBD1. The CDR3 extends over 15 amino acids. The trim removed 2 bases at V and 2 bases at J, leaving 5 bases unmatched. Per germline, CDR1 SGHDT and CDR2 YYEEEE. This chain's CDR3 is CASSFPGTGTYEQYF. The CDR3 nucleotides are TGTGCCAGCAGCTTCCCCGGGACAGGGACCTACGAGCAGTACTTC.

The rearrangement links TRBV19 to TRBJ2-3, with a tentative D call TRBD2 (5 bases). The ends were cut back, 5 bases at V and 6 bases at J, with 12 bases in the middle. The length of the CDR3 is 13 residues. The germline V gene has CDR1 LNHDA and CDR2 SQIVND (reference sequence). The CDR3 bases are TGTGCCAGTAGTGAGCTAGGCGGGGATACGCAGTATTTT. Amino acids: CASSELGGDTQYF.

The chain uses TRBV14 and TRBJ1-2; D uncertain. The CDR3 totals 15 residues. V gave up 4 bases and J gave up 4 bases, with 16 bases separating them. Germline lookup yields CDR1 SGHDN and CDR2 FVKESK. CDR3 nucleotide sequence: TGTGCCAGCAGCCCGCCAGGAGGCTTGGGCTATGGCTACACCTTC. Translating it yields CASSPPGGLGYGYTF.

This clone was seen repeatedly, ten times or more. This chain uses TRBV4-2 with TRBJ2-2, with D possibly matching TRBD1 (6 bases). The germline V gene encodes CDR1 LGHNA and CDR2 YNFKEQ. The CDR3 extends over 16 amino acids. V was pared by 4 bases and J by 4 bases, with 16 bases between. The CDR3 sequence: CASSRRAGASTGELFF. In nucleotides, the CDR3 is TGTGCCAGCAGCCGTCGTGCAGGGGCGAGCACCGGGGAGCTGTTTTTT.

The rearrangement links TRBV25-1 to TRBJ1-2; D is unclear. The V end was cut by 10 bases, the J end by 2 bases, with 14 bases between. Germline-derived CDR1 and CDR2 are MGHDK and SYGVNS. This CDR3 spans 13 amino acids. CDR3 in amino acids: CANPGVSNYGYTF. In nucleotides, the CDR3 is TGTGCCAATCCTGGCGTTAGCAACTATGGCTACACCTTC.

The V and J genes are TRBV5-4 and TRBJ2-5, with TRBD2 identical over 13 bases. CDR3 size: 17 residues. V shed 3 bases, J shed 4 bases, and the junction held 9 bases outside the gene matches. Germline lookup yields CDR1 SGHNT and CDR2 YYREEE (reference sequence). This CDR3 is CASSSWTSGRRGETQYF. CDR3 nucleotides: TGTGCCAGCAGCTCCTGGACTAGCGGGAGAAGAGGAGAGACCCAGTACTTC.

The V call is TRBV5-5, the J call TRBJ1-1; the match to TRBD1 covers 9 bases. The CDR3 has 14 amino acids. V was pared by 3 bases and J by 5 bases, with 5 bases of the junction left unmatched. Per the germline V gene, CDR1 is SGHKS and CDR2 is YYEKEE (reference sequence). CDR3 nucleotide sequence: TGTGCCAGCAGCTGGGGGACAGGGAAAACTGAAGCTTTCTTT. Protein: CASSWGTGKTEAFF. Complete variable domain (other parts from reference TRBV5-5 and TRBJ1-1): DAGVTQSPTHLIKTRGQQVTLRCSPISGHKSVSWYQQVLGQGPQFIFQYYEKEERGRGNFPDRFSARQFPNYSSELNVNALLLGDSALYLCASSWGTGKTEAFFGQGTRLTVV.

This rearrangement joins TRBV18 to TRBJ2-3; 11 nucleotides line up with TRBD1. Germline CDR1 and CDR2: KGHSH and LQKENI. V lost 3 bases, J lost 2 bases, and 7 bases stayed unmatched. The CDR3 sequence is 17 residues long. The CDR3 bases are TGTGCCAGCTCACCCCCGGACAGGGGGCTACACACAGATACGCAGTATTTT. It yields the protein CASSPPDRGLHTDTQYF.

The chain has TRBV18 and TRBJ2-7, with 9 bases that match TRBD1. V lost 4 bases and J lost 5; bases outside the gene matches: 0. Germline V gene sequence: CDR1 KGHSH, CDR2 LQKENI. The CDR3 covers 12 residues. This CDR3 reads CASSRDRDEQYF. The CDR3 nucleotides read TGTGCCAGCTCACGGGACAGGGACGAGCAGTACTTC. Full variable domain (rest looked up from reference TRBV18 and TRBJ2-7): NAGVMQNPRHLVRRRGQEARLRCSPMKGHSHVYWYRQLPEEGLKFMVYLQKENIIDESGMPKERFSAEFPKEGPSILRIQQVVRGDSAAYFCASSRDRDEQYFGPGTRLTVT.